A selection of T cell receptor beta chains follows, all from one sample in a study of T cell responses to AZD1222 COVID-19 vaccine. Sequencing was performed with immunoSEQ multiplex PCR; in TCRdb, only in-frame clones are kept and a portion is missing. This sample has more than 110,000 clones; approximately 90% occur once, and the top ten carry around 2.8%. Material: peripheral blood, obtained on day 0 of AZD1222 vaccination. Receptors originate from an adult in good health. The CDR3 runs from the conserved cysteine through the conserved F or W. D genes are given only for firm matches. Rows may omit the clone size; those that give it use once, few, many or a size class.

abundance,j_gene,d_gene,v_gene,CDR3aa,CDR3nt
NA,TRBJ1-2,NA,TRBV5-1,CASSLGGQVVDGYTF,TGCGCCAGCAGCTTGGGGGGACAAGTTGTTGATGGCTACACCTTC
NA,TRBJ2-1,NA,TRBV29-1,CSVAPDEQFF,TGCAGCGTTGCACCCGATGAGCAGTTCTTC
NA,TRBJ1-1,NA,TRBV28,CASSLTNTEAFF,TGTGCCAGCAGTCTCACGAACACTGAAGCTTTCTTT
NA,TRBJ1-1,TRBD1,TRBV11-2,CASSLAGQGAGSAFF,TGTGCCAGCAGCTTGGCTGGACAGGGGGCAGGTAGTGCTTTCTTT
NA,TRBJ1-5,NA,TRBV21-1,CAYPGTQPQHF,TGTGCCTATCCTGGGACTCAGCCCCAGCATTTT
NA,TRBJ1-5,NA,TRBV24-1,CATSARAINQPQHF,TGTGCCACCAGTGCGAGGGCAATCAATCAGCCCCAGCATTTT
NA,TRBJ2-5,NA,TRBV19,CASSIGGETQYF,TGTGCCAGTAGTATAGGGGGGGAGACCCAGTACTTC
NA,TRBJ1-2,NA,TRBV6-5,CASSSSLNYGYTF,TGTGCCAGCAGTTCCAGCCTAAACTATGGCTACACCTTC
NA,TRBJ2-1,NA,TRBV18,CASSPLAAYNEQFF,TGTGCCAGCTCACCACTAGCGGCCTACAATGAGCAGTTCTTC
NA,TRBJ1-1,NA,TRBV23-1,CASSRPREGGTEAFF,TGCGCCAGCAGTCGTCCTCGGGAGGGGGGGACTGAAGCTTTCTTT
NA,TRBJ1-2,TRBD1,TRBV2,CASKDRGYGYTF,TGTGCCAGCAAGGACAGGGGCTATGGCTACACCTTC
NA,TRBJ1-1,TRBD1,TRBV15,CATSRYRGTEAFF,TGTGCCACCAGCAGATACAGGGGCACTGAAGCTTTCTTT
NA,TRBJ1-1,NA,TRBV7-6,CASSFSGMVNTEAFF,TGTGCCAGCAGCTTTTCGGGGATGGTGAACACTGAAGCTTTCTTT
NA,TRBJ1-2,NA,TRBV4-3,CASSQTQGLVQVGGYTF,TGCGCCAGCAGCCAAACCCAGGGTTTGGTCCAGGTCGGGGGCTACACCTTC
NA,TRBJ1-2,NA,TRBV27,CASTSFYYGYTF,TGTGCCAGCACAAGTTTCTACTATGGCTACACCTTC
NA,TRBJ2-5,NA,TRBV28,CASSRGGIVGTQYF,TGTGCCAGCAGTCGAGGGGGGATTGTTGGGACCCAGTACTTC
NA,TRBJ2-7,NA,TRBV5-5,CASSLGIDEQYF,TGTGCCAGCAGCTTGGGCATCGACGAGCAGTACTTC
NA,TRBJ2-5,NA,TRBV7-3,CASSPTGLQETQYF,TGTGCCAGCAGTCCTACAGGACTCCAAGAGACCCAGTACTTC
NA,TRBJ2-3,NA,TRBV21-1,CASSKTRTSGEDTQYF,TGTGCCAGCAGCAAAACCCGGACTAGCGGGGAAGATACGCAGTATTTT
NA,TRBJ1-1,NA,TRBV5-1,CASSVGVREAEAFF,TGCGCCAGCAGCGTGGGTGTCAGGGAGGCTGAAGCTTTCTTT
NA,TRBJ2-1,NA,TRBV7-9,CASSLGPYNEQFF,TGTGCCAGCAGCTTAGGACCGTACAATGAGCAGTTCTTC
NA,TRBJ2-2,NA,TRBV18,CASSPRAGRFNTGELFF,TGTGCCAGCTCACCCCGAGCTGGGAGATTTAACACCGGGGAGCTGTTTTTT
NA,TRBJ1-1,TRBD1,TRBV10-1,CASSPGTGGNTEAFF,TGCGCCAGCAGTCCCGGGACAGGGGGCAACACTGAAGCTTTCTTT
once,TRBJ2-7,TRBD2,TRBV7-2,CASSLGLAGGEEQYF,TGTGCCAGCAGCTTAGGGCTAGCGGGGGGAGAAGAGCAGTACTTC
once,TRBJ2-2,NA,TRBV18,CASSPPSTGTGELFF,TGTGCCAGCTCACCACCAAGCACCGGCACCGGGGAGCTGTTTTTT
NA,TRBJ2-7,NA,TRBV23-1,CASSGTSVTYEQYF,TGCGCCAGCAGTGGGACATCAGTCACCTACGAGCAGTACTTC
NA,TRBJ2-2,NA,TRBV4-1,CASRSWGGENTGELFF,TGCGCCAGCAGGTCCTGGGGCGGCGAGAACACCGGGGAGCTGTTTTTT
NA,TRBJ1-2,TRBD1,TRBV4-3,CASSQDRGNYGYTF,TGCGCCAGCAGCCAGGACAGGGGGAACTATGGCTACACCTTC
once,TRBJ1-4,NA,TRBV5-4,CASSLGQGVEKLFF,TGTGCCAGCAGCTTGGGTCAGGGCGTTGAAAAACTGTTTTTT
few,TRBJ1-6,NA,TRBV11-3,CASTRTDGRNSPLHF,TGTGCCAGCACAAGGACGGACGGGAGAAATTCACCCCTCCACTTT
NA,TRBJ2-5,TRBD1,TRBV5-5,CASSPGQGFQTQYF,TGTGCCAGCTCCCCGGGACAGGGTTTTCAGACCCAGTACTTC
NA,TRBJ2-3,NA,TRBV11-3,CASSLDRAAGWDTQYF,TGTGCCAGCAGCTTAGATCGGGCGGCCGGATGGGATACGCAGTATTTT
NA,TRBJ1-1,NA,TRBV11-2,CASSLGDEAFF,TGTGCCAGCAGCTTGGGGGATGAAGCTTTCTTT
NA,TRBJ1-1,NA,TRBV4-1,CASSPIGRYMNTEAFF,TGCGCCAGCAGCCCGATTGGGAGGTACATGAACACTGAAGCTTTCTTT
NA,TRBJ2-2,NA,TRBV7-6,CASSLYYHRRSGELFF,TGTGCCAGCAGCTTATACTATCATCGCCGATCTGGGGAGCTGTTTTTT
NA,TRBJ2-7,TRBD1,TRBV6-6,CASSPDRGSLWYF,TGTGCCAGCAGTCCGGACAGGGGAAGCTTATGGTACTTC
NA,TRBJ2-3,NA,TRBV5-4,CASGIMAYTDTQYF,TGTGCCAGCGGGATTATGGCTTACACAGATACGCAGTATTTT
NA,TRBJ1-5,NA,TRBV27,CASRSGRSAWQPQHF,TGTGCCAGCAGAAGTGGACGGTCTGCTTGGCAGCCCCAGCATTTT
NA,TRBJ2-7,NA,TRBV12-3/TRBV12-4,CASSSWPREQYF,TGTGCCAGCAGTTCTTGGCCGAGAGAGCAGTACTTC
NA,TRBJ2-7,TRBD1,TRBV10-3,CAIRTGTGEVNEQYF,TGTGCCATCAGAACCGGGACAGGGGAGGTCAACGAGCAGTACTTC
NA,TRBJ1-1,NA,TRBV19,CASSWGMNTEAFF,TGTGCCAGTAGCTGGGGCATGAACACTGAAGCTTTCTTT
NA,TRBJ2-3,NA,TRBV7-3,CASSLRTVKDTQYF,TGTGCCAGCAGCTTACGGACAGTAAAAGATACGCAGTATTTT
NA,TRBJ1-1,NA,TRBV4-1,CASSQAKGQKAFF,TGCGCCAGCAGCCAAGCGAAAGGACAAAAAGCTTTCTTT
NA,TRBJ2-2,TRBD1,TRBV7-9,CASSNSWDRENTGELFF,TGTGCCAGCAGTAACTCCTGGGACAGGGAAAACACCGGGGAGCTGTTTTTT
NA,TRBJ1-2,NA,TRBV15,CATSRDLAANYGYTF,TGTGCCACCAGCAGAGATCTGGCCGCTAACTATGGCTACACCTTC
few,TRBJ1-1,NA,TRBV19,CASSIQFTNTEAFF,TGTGCCAGTAGTATCCAGTTCACGAACACTGAAGCTTTCTTT
few,TRBJ2-5,TRBD2,TRBV27,CASSSLAGMIQETQYF,TGTGCCAGCAGTTCTCTAGCGGGGATGATCCAAGAGACCCAGTACTTC
few,TRBJ1-2,NA,TRBV2,CASRDPSVRGYTF,TGTGCCAGCAGAGACCCGTCAGTTCGGGGCTACACCTTC